One sample yielded the 28 T cell receptor beta chains listed below, sequenced in a study of blood T cells in healthy people across ages. With a J-beta primer mix and a sample-barcoded 5' primer, a second PCR ran about 7 to 11 cycles. TCRdb called the 5' RACE reads again in MiXCR, with one record for every CDR3 protein. The sample lists more than 900,000 distinct CDR3 sequences, roughly 24% occurring once. This sample was shared with a second study, whose subject was T cells of mothers and their children.

The sequenced sample consisted of blood. Receptors were obtained from a girl aged 2-15 years in good health.

In its sample, this clonotype was seen a few times. A read error is likely, as this CDR3 ends without the conserved phenylalanine or tryptophan. This sequence joins TRBV29-1 and TRBJ1-2, with D perhaps matching TRBD1 (5 bases). The CDR3 length is 12 residues. CDR1 and CDR2 from the germline V gene are SQVTM and ANQGSEA. Trimming shortened V by 7 bases and J by 4 bases, and 13 bases separated the two germline ends. In DNA, the CDR3 is TGCAGCGCACGGGTGGGGGGCTATGGCTACACCCTC. Protein product: CSARVGGYGYTL.

This clonotype has a handful of counts. The chain couples TRBV15 to TRBJ1-5; D ambiguous. V lost 8 bases to trimming and J lost 6 bases, with 20 bases between them. The germline gives CDR1 LNHNV, CDR2 YYDKDF (reference sequence). This CDR3 spans 15 amino acids. In DNA form, the CDR3 reads TGTGCCACCGGGCTATCGATTATAGCAGGTCAGCCCCAGCATTTT. As protein: CATGLSIIAGQPQHF. Variable domain in full (rest from reference TRBV15 and TRBJ1-5): DAMVIQNPRYQVTQFGKPVTLSCSQTLNHNVMYWYQQKSSQAPKLLFHYYDKDFNNEADTPDNFQSRRPNTSFCFLDIRSPGLGDTAMYLCATGLSIIAGQPQHFGDGTRLSIL.

The chain has TRBV5-1 and TRBJ2-5; 7 nucleotides agree with TRBD2. In germline, CDR1 is SGHRS, CDR2 YFSETQ. The CDR3 covers 13 residues. The V and J ends lost 6 bases and 2 bases, in that order; junction bases with no gene match: 4. CDR3 nucleotides: TGCGCCAGCAAGGAGCGGGGACAAGAGACCCAGTACTTC. Translated, it gives CASKERGQETQYF.

Only a few counts were recorded for this clonotype. The chain recombines TRBV5-6 with TRBJ1-2, with D tentatively TRBD1 (6 bases). Trimming took off 4 bases at V and 11 bases at J, with 24 bases between the two ends. Germline assignment: CDR1 SGHDT and CDR2 YYEEEE. The CDR3 loop spans 15 amino acids. The CDR3 loop is CASSPYSQIQGGYTF. As DNA, the CDR3 is TGTGCCAGCAGCCCGTACTCCCAGATTCAAGGGGGTTACACCTTC. Looking up the rest from reference TRBV5-6 and TRBJ1-2 gives the full variable domain: DAGVTQSPTHLIKTRGQQVTLRCSPKSGHDTVSWYQQALGQGPQFIFQYYEEEERQRGNFPDRFSGHQFPNYSSELNVNALLLGDSALYLCASSPYSQIQGGYTFGSGTRLTVV.

This clonotype was seen a handful of times. The V and J genes are TRBV20-1 and TRBJ2-1, with 10 bases aligning to TRBD2. Germline CDR1 DFQATT, CDR2 SNEGSKA (reference sequence). With 4 bases clipped from V and 0 bases from J, the junction kept 15 bases outside the gene matches. This CDR3 comprises 19 residues. The CDR3 loop reads CSAIGFSGGMLNSYNEQFF. CDR3 DNA: TGCAGTGCTATTGGTTTTAGCGGGGGGATGTTGAACTCCTACAATGAGCAGTTCTTC.

This clonotype was seen only a few times. The chain joins TRBV5-1 to TRBJ1-1; D may be TRBD1 (5 bases). This CDR3 contains 14 residues. Germline CDR1 is SGHRS and CDR2 is YFSETQ. The ends were cut back, 1 base at V and 3 bases at J, with 10 bases in the middle. Written as DNA, the CDR3 is TGCGCCAGCAGCTTGTATGGGGCGGACACTGAAGCTTTCTTT. Translated, it gives CASSLYGADTEAFF.

The chain links TRBV6-1 to TRBJ1-4, with D unclear. V lost 6 bases and J lost 1, with 12 bases in between. CDR1 is MNHNS, CDR2 SASEGT, per germline. This CDR3 contains 15 residues. CDR3 amino acids: CASSGRTLTNEKLFF. The CDR3 DNA sequence: TGTGCCAGCAGCGGGAGGACCCTAACTAATGAAAAACTGTTTTTT.

This clonotype was seen a handful of times. The V and J genes are TRBV15 and TRBJ2-7; the match to TRBD1 covers 12 bases. The CDR3 contains 19 residues. V trimming: 0 bases; J trimming: 5 bases; junction bases outside the gene matches: 14. Germline CDR1 is LNHNV and CDR2 is YYDKDF (reference sequence). This chain's CDR3 is CATSRDFVGVGTGGHEQYF. The DNA of the CDR3 is TGTGCCACCAGCAGAGATTTCGTAGGTGTGGGGACAGGGGGCCACGAGCAGTACTTC. Variable domain in full (rest from reference TRBV15 and TRBJ2-7): DAMVIQNPRYQVTQFGKPVTLSCSQTLNHNVMYWYQQKSSQAPKLLFHYYDKDFNNEADTPDNFQSRRPNTSFCFLDIRSPGLGDTAMYLCATSRDFVGVGTGGHEQYFGPGTRLTVT.

This clonotype was seen a handful of times. The chain recombines TRBV27 with TRBJ1-5, with D unresolved. The CDR3 runs 12 residues. From germline, CDR1 is MNHEY and CDR2 SMNVEV (reference sequence). Deletions cut 8 bases from V and 6 bases from J, with 11 bases between. The CDR3 coding sequence is TGTGCCAGCGCCGAGGGTAGTCAGCCCCAGCATTTT. It translates to CASAEGSQPQHF.

This clonotype has just a few counts. The chain employs TRBV28 and TRBJ2-1, with unresolved D. The CDR3 has 15 residues. The germline V and J ends were trimmed by 6 bases and 0 bases, with 12 bases remaining between them. The germline gives CDR1 MDHEN, CDR2 SYDVKM. The DNA for the CDR3 is TGTGCCAGCAGAAGTTCCAGAAGCTCCTACAATGAGCAGTTCTTC. Its protein product is CASRSSRSSYNEQFF.

The genes are TRBV5-5 and TRBJ1-1, with TRBD1 identical over 7 bases. The V and J ends lost 1 base and 11 bases, in that order; junction bases with no gene match: 5. CDR1 is SGHKS, CDR2 YYEKEE, per germline (reference sequence). The CDR3 runs to 12 residues. CDR3 region: CASSLTGEDAFF. CDR3 in DNA: TGTGCCAGCAGCTTGACAGGGGAGGATGCTTTCTTT. Based on the CDR3 plus reference TRBV5-5 and TRBJ1-1, the full variable domain is DAGVTQSPTHLIKTRGQQVTLRCSPISGHKSVSWYQQVLGQGPQFIFQYYEKEERGRGNFPDRFSARQFPNYSSELNVNALLLGDSALYLCASSLTGEDAFFGQGTRLTVV.

The V call is TRBV4-2, the J call TRBJ2-1; 7 bases agree with TRBD2. The CDR3 sequence is 15 residues long. CDR1 and CDR2 from the germline V gene are LGHNA and YNFKEQ. V gave up 1 base and J gave up 7 bases; unmatched junction bases: 7. CDR3 loop: CASSQASGTLNEQFF. CDR3 sequence (DNA): TGTGCCAGCAGCCAAGCAAGCGGGACCTTGAATGAGCAGTTCTTC.

As DNA, the CDR3 is TGTGCCAGCAGTGAAGCTTGGGGGTTAAGCAATCAGCCCCAGCATTTT. Its translation: CASSEAWGLSNQPQHF. The chain recombines TRBV6-1 with TRBJ1-5; D possibly corresponds to TRBD1 (5 bases). Trimming removed 0 bases from V and 1 base from J, with 10 bases in between. Germline CDR1 and CDR2: MNHNS and SASEGT. CDR3 length: 16 residues.

V is TRBV28 and J is TRBJ2-3; 10 nucleotides match TRBD2. After removal of 9 bases from V and 0 bases from J, the junction contained 9 bases not matched to a gene. CDR1 is MDHEN and CDR2 is SYDVKM in the germline V gene. The CDR3 loop spans 16 amino acids. This CDR3 is CASSALTSGSTDTQYF. The DNA of the CDR3 is TGTGCCAGTTCCGCCTTGACTAGCGGGAGCACAGATACGCAGTATTTT. Complete variable domain (other parts from reference TRBV28 and TRBJ2-3): DVKVTQSSRYLVKRTGEKVFLECVQDMDHENMFWYRQDPGLGLRLIYFSYDVKMKEKGDIPEGYSVSREKKERFSLILESASTNQTSMYLCASSALTSGSTDTQYFGPGTRLTVL.

This clonotype has just a few counts. J is TRBJ2-7 and V is TRBV27, with TRBD1 identical over 8 bases. CDR1 and CDR2 (germline): MNHEY, SMNVEV (reference sequence). V shed 4 bases, J shed 4 bases, and the junction held 18 bases outside the gene matches. The CDR3 has 18 residues. DNA for the CDR3: TGTGCCAGCAGTTCTCCTAAAGACAGGGGAAATACGAGATACGAGCAGTACTTC. It is translated as CASSSPKDRGNTRYEQYF.

This clonotype has just one count. The chain combines TRBV20-1 with TRBJ2-2; 7 positions agree with TRBD2. J gave up 15 bases and V 0 bases, and 10 bases lay outside the gene matches. CDR1 is DFQATT, CDR2 SNEGSKA, per germline (reference sequence). This CDR3 is 13 amino acids long. In DNA form, the CDR3 reads TGCAGTGCTAGAGATGTAATGGCAGGGAGGGTGTTTTTT. As protein: CSARDVMAGRVFF.

This clonotype was seen only a few times. This rearrangement joins TRBV20-1 to TRBJ2-2; D gene uncertain. The germline gives CDR1 DFQATT, CDR2 SNEGSKA (reference sequence). The CDR3 runs 12 residues. The CDR3 DNA sequence: TGCAGCGGAAGCTCGAACACCGGGGAGCTGTTTTTT. Its translation is CSGSSNTGELFF.

This clonotype was seen more than once but under ten times. CDR3: CATSRRANYGYTF. The CDR3 nucleotides read TGTGCCACCAGCCGCAGGGCTAACTATGGCTACACCTTC. The chain couples TRBV24-1 to TRBJ1-2; a weak D match, TRBD1 (5 bases). The CDR3 runs 13 residues. The germline V gene encodes CDR1 KGHDR and CDR2 SFDVKD. V lost 7 bases and J lost 0, with 8 bases in between.

A few counts support this clonotype. The V call is TRBV20-1, the J call TRBJ2-3, with 13 bases identical to TRBD2. V dropped 1 base and J dropped 2; count of bases not matched to a gene: 6. This CDR3 spans 17 amino acids. In germline, CDR1 is DFQATT, CDR2 SNEGSKA (reference sequence). The CDR3 loop is CSARAETSGGPTDTQYF. CDR3 coding DNA: TGCAGTGCTAGAGCCGAGACTAGCGGGGGGCCCACAGATACGCAGTATTTT.

The chain employs TRBV20-1 and TRBJ1-5, with TRBD1 as a possible D gene (6 bases). The length of the CDR3 is 16 residues. V was pared by 0 bases and J by 2 bases, with 14 bases between. CDR1 is DFQATT, CDR2 SNEGSKA, per germline (reference sequence). The CDR3 loop reads CSAREGGGFGNQPQHF. The CDR3, as DNA: TGCAGTGCTAGAGAAGGAGGGGGATTTGGCAATCAGCCCCAGCATTTT.

The chain carries TRBV7-8 and TRBJ2-5; D possibly corresponds to TRBD2 (5 bases). Trimming cost V 5 bases and J 2 bases, with 18 bases left between them. The CDR3 contains 16 residues. CDR1 and CDR2 (germline): SGHVS, FQNEAQ. The CDR3 reads CASSALLTTDQETQYF. In DNA, the CDR3 is TGTGCCAGCAGCGCTCTTTTGACTACCGATCAAGAGACCCAGTACTTC.

This chain joins TRBV19 and TRBJ2-7; no clear D. Deletions cut 0 bases from V and 2 bases from J, with 11 bases between. The CDR3 loop spans 15 amino acids. Germline V CDR1 and CDR2: LNHDA, SQIVND (reference sequence). The CDR3 here is CASSIDLPSTYEQYF. The CDR3 DNA is TGTGCCAGTAGTATAGATCTTCCTTCCACCTACGAGCAGTACTTC.

The CDR3 reads CASSYTGSYVQFF. CDR3 nucleotides: TGTGCCAGCAGCTATACAGGGTCCTATGTGCAGTTCTTC. The J gene is TRBJ2-1, the V gene TRBV7-9, with a tentative D call TRBD1 (6 bases). Germline V lookup: CDR1 SEHNR, CDR2 FQNEAQ (reference sequence). V was shortened by 4 bases and J by 12 bases, with 16 bases between the two germline ends. This CDR3 is 13 amino acids long. Drawing the rest from reference TRBV7-9 and TRBJ2-1, the complete variable domain is DTGVSQNPRHKITKRGQNVTFRCDPISEHNRLYWYRQTLGQGPEFLTYFQNEAQLEKSRLLSDRFSAERPKGSFSTLEIQRTEQGDSAMYLCASSYTGSYVQFFGPGTRLTVL.

The chain combines TRBV7-2 with TRBJ1-5; D remains unclear. The CDR3 runs 15 residues. V was cut by 1 base and J by 2 bases, with 9 bases left in between. CDR1 is SGHTA and CDR2 is FQGNSA in the germline V gene. CDR3 in DNA: TGTGCCAGCAGCTTAGTGAGAGGAGGCAATCAGCCCCAGCATTTT. Encoded protein: CASSLVRGGNQPQHF.

The rearrangement links TRBV6-6 to TRBJ1-1; TRBD1 matches at 7 bases. The germline V gene encodes CDR1 MNHNY and CDR2 SVGAGI (reference sequence). The V segment lost 6 bases and the J segment 5 bases; nucleotides outside the gene matches: 6. This CDR3 comprises 13 residues. In DNA form, the CDR3 reads TGTGCCAGCAGCACACAGGGGAGGACTGAAGCTTTCTTT. Translation: CASSTQGRTEAFF.

This clonotype appeared a few times. The chain carries TRBV11-3 and TRBJ2-1; D is unresolved. The J call may be faulty, since TRBJ2-5 better matches the DNA end. The length of the CDR3 is 13 residues. CDR1 is SGHNT, CDR2 YENEEA, per germline. Written as DNA, the CDR3 is TGTGCCAGCAGCCGGTCGACAAAAGAGACCCAGTACTTC. Translating it yields CASSRSTKETQYF.

This clonotype was detected only a few times. The J gene is TRBJ1-3, the V gene TRBV6-6; perhaps TRBD1 as D (6 bases). CDR3 length: 14 amino acids. The V end was cut by 5 bases, the J end by 3 bases, with 11 bases between. The V gene's germline CDR1 is MNHNY and CDR2 SVGAGI (reference sequence). The CDR3 spells CASSPEQGGNTIYF. The CDR3 region has the DNA TGTGCCAGCAGTCCCGAACAGGGTGGAAACACCATATATTTT.

This chain uses TRBV11-2 with TRBJ2-5; D might be TRBD2 (7 bases). Gene TRBJ2-1 matches the end of the DNA better, so the J call may be wrong. The germline gives CDR1 SGHAT, CDR2 FQNNGV. This CDR3 has 13 residues. This CDR3 is CASRTGGLDEQFF. The CDR3, as DNA: TGTGCCAGCAGAACGGGGGGCCTGGATGAGCAGTTCTTC.